These 14 T cell receptor beta chains came from one sample sequenced in a study of T-cell reconstitution after alpha-beta-depleted transplantation in children. The library targeted TCRbeta and was prepared with unique molecular identifiers. One entry per CDR3 protein results from TCRdb running MiXCR on the PCR reads. The table lists about 200,000 distinct CDR3 sequences, 5.5% to 7% of them singletons, with 5% to 6.5% in the top ten. The source material was PBMCs, sampled before TCRalphabeta/CD19-depleted stem cell transplant. These receptors were taken from a boy between 2 and 10 years old with acute lymphoblastic leukemia, due to receive a stem cell transplant.

The chain employs TRBV2 and TRBJ1-5; D is perhaps TRBD1 (6 bases). Germline CDR1 SNHLY, CDR2 FYNNEI. V shed 4 bases and J shed 3 bases, with 13 bases lying between them. The CDR3 has 15 amino acids. CDR3 residues: CASSVRGGPNQPQHF. The CDR3 DNA sequence: TGTGCCAGCAGTGTTAGAGGGGGTCCCAATCAGCCCCAGCATTTT. The whole variable domain, remainder taken from reference TRBV2 and TRBJ1-5, is EPEVTQTPSHQVTQMGQEVILRCVPISNHLYFYWYRQILGQKVEFLVSFYNNEISEKSEIFDDQFSVERPDGSNFTLKIRSTKLEDSAMYFCASSVRGGPNQPQHFGDGTRLSIL.

This sequence joins TRBV7-2 and TRBJ2-1, with 7 nucleotides matching TRBD2. V was pared by 6 bases and J by 11 bases, with 7 bases of the junction left unmatched. The CDR3 has 12 amino acids. The germline V gene encodes CDR1 SGHTA and CDR2 FQGNSA. The chain's CDR3 is CASRGGESKQFF. The CDR3 DNA sequence: TGTGCCAGCAGGGGGGGGGAGTCCAAGCAGTTCTTC.

This clonotype was seen many times. The chain couples TRBV28 to TRBJ2-1; 9 nucleotides match TRBD2. Per the germline V gene, CDR1 is MDHEN and CDR2 is SYDVKM. Losses at the gene ends were 10 bases for V and 9 bases for J; bases not matched to a gene: 19. This CDR3 has 16 residues. CDR3 in amino acids: CATRLLGGRAIGEQFF. The CDR3 DNA is TGTGCCACGCGATTGCTTGGCGGGAGGGCCATCGGTGAGCAGTTCTTC.

This clonotype was recorded many times. V and J are TRBV20-1 and TRBJ2-2; D is unclear. Per germline, CDR1 DFQATT and CDR2 SNEGSKA (reference sequence). V shed 2 bases and J shed 2 bases, with 18 bases lying between them. CDR3 length equals 17 residues. For the CDR3, the DNA is TGCAGTGCTAGACCCTCGGGTAGCCGGGTAAACACCGGGGAGCTGTTTTTT. This gives the protein CSARPSGSRVNTGELFF.

This clonotype was detected many times. The chain couples TRBV6-5 to TRBJ1-6, with D tentatively TRBD1 (5 bases). Deletions cut 2 bases from V and 6 bases from J, with 14 bases between. The CDR3 is 16 residues long. Germline assignment: CDR1 MNHEY and CDR2 SVGAGI. CDR3 loop: CASSYGGGEVNSPLHF. The CDR3 DNA reads as TGTGCCAGCAGTTACGGGGGAGGGGAAGTTAATTCACCCCTCCACTTT.

The genes are TRBV20-1 and TRBJ2-1, with D hard to call. This CDR3 region has 12 residues. Trimming removed 4 bases from V and 0 bases from J, with 4 bases in between. Germline V gene sequence: CDR1 DFQATT, CDR2 SNEGSKA (reference sequence). CDR3 sequence: CSAIPSYNEQFF. CDR3 DNA sequence: TGCAGTGCTATTCCCTCCTACAATGAGCAGTTCTTC.

V is TRBV6-5 and J is TRBJ2-7; D perhaps matches TRBD2 (5 bases). V shed 6 bases and J shed 3 bases, with 18 bases lying between them. This CDR3 contains 15 residues. Germline values: CDR1 MNHEY, CDR2 SVGAGI. CDR3 sequence: CASRELPEGLYEQYF. The CDR3 DNA is TGTGCCAGCAGAGAACTGCCCGAGGGCCTCTACGAGCAGTACTTC.

The rearrangement uses TRBV6-2 or TRBV6-3 and TRBJ2-1, with TRBD2 matching over 12 bases. Germline CDR1 and CDR2: MNHEY and SVGEGT. The CDR3 totals 20 residues. With 6 bases clipped from V and 2 bases from J, the junction kept 17 bases outside the gene matches. CDR3 in amino acids: CASRPLSRLAGDFPYNEQFF. The CDR3 bases are TGTGCCAGCAGACCTCTTTCGAGACTAGCGGGAGATTTCCCCTACAATGAGCAGTTCTTC.

This clonotype was counted a few times. The chain recombines TRBV27 with TRBJ2-7; 8 nucleotides align to TRBD1. The CDR3 extends over 16 amino acids. Looked up from germline, CDR1 is MNHEY and CDR2 is SMNVEV (reference sequence). The ends lost 3 bases at V and 4 bases at J; junction bases unmatched: 11. CDR3 nucleotides: TGTGCCAGCAGTTTTGGGGGCAGGACAGGGTCTTACGAGCAGTACTTC. Residues: CASSFGGRTGSYEQYF.

This clonotype has a count of ten or more. The chain is built from TRBV7-2 and TRBJ2-3; 10 bases are a match to TRBD2. The CDR3 is 17 amino acids. The germline V gene has CDR1 SGHTA and CDR2 FQGNSA. With 2 bases clipped from V and 6 bases from J, the junction kept 11 bases outside the gene matches. As DNA, the CDR3 is TGTGCCAGCAGCTTACTGTCTAGCGGGGGACCCTCCGATACGCAGTATTTT. Amino acids: CASSLLSSGGPSDTQYF. Full variable domain (rest looked up from reference TRBV7-2 and TRBJ2-3): GAGVSQSPSNKVTEKGKDVELRCDPISGHTALYWYRQSLGQGLEFLIYFQGNSAPDKSGLPSDRFSAERTGGSVSTLTIQRTQQEDSAVYLCASSLLSSGGPSDTQYFGPGTRLTVL.

This clonotype came up many times. CDR3 residues: CSVEVQGGYEQYF. The CDR3 DNA reads TGCAGCGTTGAAGTACAGGGAGGATACGAGCAGTACTTC. The chain joins TRBV29-1 to TRBJ2-7; TRBD1 or TRBD2 may be the D gene (6 bases each). The length of the CDR3 is 13 residues. Trimming stripped 1 base from V and 4 bases from J, with 11 bases between. CDR1 is SQVTM, CDR2 ANQGSEA, per germline.

The V and J genes are TRBV11-2 and TRBJ2-5, with D maybe TRBD2 (5 bases). The V gene's germline CDR1 is SGHAT and CDR2 FQNNGV. Trimming cost V 3 bases and J 7 bases, with 15 bases left between them. The length of the CDR3 is 14 residues. CDR3 sequence reads: CASSFEGTVGTQYF. The CDR3 DNA is TGTGCCAGCAGCTTCGAGGGTACCGTGGGGACCCAGTACTTC.

This clonotype occurred a few times. The V and J genes are TRBV5-1 and TRBJ2-5; 7 positions match TRBD2. From germline, CDR1 is SGHRS and CDR2 YFSETQ. This CDR3 contains 15 residues. The V and J ends lost 0 bases and 5 bases, in that order; junction bases with no gene match: 7. CDR3 nucleotide sequence: TGCGCCAGCAGCTTGGAACCTTTGGGGGGGGAGACCCAGTACTTC. Its protein is CASSLEPLGGETQYF.

This clonotype has only a few counts. Relative to the germline gene, one junction end is altered; a read error may explain this. The chain carries TRBV29-1 and TRBJ2-7; D is possibly TRBD1 (5 bases). Germline assignment: CDR1 SQVTM and CDR2 ANQGSEA. The CDR3 has 11 residues. The CDR3 bases are TGCAGAGTTGGACATACCTACGAGCAGTACTTC. Translation gives CRVGHTYEQYF.